This T cell receptor (beta chain) was retrieved from a study of vaccination effects on CD4 cells after COVID-19. Study context: The participants, recipients of two vaccine doses, got either BNT162b2 or mRNA-1273. Samples from a couple of convalescent patients were given 16 days and one week before vaccination.

The CDR3 sequence is 14 residues long. V was trimmed by 0 bases and J by 3 bases, leaving 9 bases between them. CDR1 SGHRS and CDR2 YFSETQ come from the germline V gene. Prior to sequencing, the ViraFEST assay stimulated PBMC with viral peptide pools, which expanded the antigen-specific CD4+ T cells. Culture lasted roughly 9 days before CD4+ T cell isolation. Documented for the person is a PCR-confirmed SARS-CoV-2 infection occurring between March and December 2020. A word on this clone: Its antigen is unknown.

The method was immunoSEQ multiplex PCR; TCRdb's version includes in-frame clones alone and lacks a portion of them. The data contain 20,000 to 30,000 clones, about three quarters of them seen just once; the ten biggest clones take up about 19%. Study findings and constraints: Both infection-induced and vaccine-induced clones contracted markedly at late post-vaccination timepoints.

This sample comprised CD4+ T cells from PBMCs cultured with HCoV-NL63 spike peptides, obtained before COVID-19 vaccination. This TCR derives from a human donor who had a prior SARS-CoV-2 infection. This chain uses TRBV5-1 with TRBJ1-1, with D hard to call. CDR3 residues: CASSLATPDTEAFF. The CDR3 nucleotides are TGCGCCAGCAGCTTGGCCACGCCGGACACTGAAGCTTTCTTT. Supplemented by reference TRBV5-1 and TRBJ1-1, the full variable domain reads KAGVTQTPRYLIKTRGQQVTLSCSPISGHRSVSWYQQTPGQGLQFLFEYFSETQRNKGNFPGRFSGRQFSNSRSEMNVSTLELGDSALYLCASSLATPDTEAFFGQGTRLTVV.